These 8 T cell receptor beta chains were sequenced from one sample in a study of technical replicates of blood from a handful of donors. TCRdb's copy holds only in-frame clones and misses some; the assay was immunoSEQ multiplex PCR. The sample contains some 90,000 clones, 90% to 95% of which appear only once. Sequencing was done on a sample of T cells isolated from PBMCs. The source is a human donor in good health.

V and J are TRBV7-8 and TRBJ2-5, with 7 bases that match TRBD2. Germline V CDR1 and CDR2: SGHVS, FQNEAQ. V was clipped by 2 bases and J by 0 bases; unmatched bases: 6. This CDR3 has 16 amino acids. CDR3: CASSLWLAANQETQYF. CDR3 bases: TGTGCCAGCAGCTTATGGCTAGCGGCTAACCAAGAGACCCAGTACTTC.

In nucleotides, the CDR3 is TGTGCCAGCAGCCCTCTATACAGGTCCTATGGCTACACCTTC. It translates to CASSPLYRSYGYTF. V usage is TRBV7-2 and J usage is TRBJ1-2; possible D gene TRBD1, 5 bases. Germline values: CDR1 SGHTA, CDR2 FQGNSA. This CDR3 has 14 amino acids. Trimming took off 5 bases at V and 4 bases at J, with 14 bases between the two ends.

The chain couples TRBV27 to TRBJ1-5; D is ambiguous. The CDR3 length is 16 residues. The V gene's germline CDR1 is MNHEY and CDR2 SMNVEV (reference sequence). Trimming cost V 6 bases and J 4 bases, with 19 bases left between them. The CDR3 nucleotides read TGTGCCAGCAGCACGGGAGCTGGGCGAAGAAATCAGCCCCAGCATTTT. This translates into CASSTGAGRRNQPQHF.

The V call is TRBV2, the J call TRBJ1-5, with 9 bases that match TRBD1. The CDR3 spans 14 residues. The V gene's germline CDR1 is SNHLY and CDR2 FYNNEI. V lost 6 bases, J lost 1 base, and 1 base stayed unmatched. CDR3 coding DNA: TGTGCCAGCAGGGGACAGGGAAGCAATCAGCCCCAGCATTTT. Amino acids: CASRGQGSNQPQHF.

This clone was picked up one time. The chain combines TRBV5-1 with TRBJ2-7, with D unresolved. V was clipped by 2 bases and J by 4 bases, with 4 bases between them. Germline V CDR1 and CDR2: SGHRS, YFSETQ. The CDR3 extends over 11 amino acids. The CDR3 coding sequence is TGCGCCAGCAGCTTCGCGTACGAGCAGTACTTC. Protein product: CASSFAYEQYF.

The J gene is TRBJ1-5, the V gene TRBV4-2; D gene uncertain. This CDR3 is 16 amino acids long. The V end lost 0 bases, the J end lost 7 bases, and 16 bases lay between the germline ends. Germline V gene data show CDR1 as LGHNA and CDR2 as YNFKEQ. The CDR3: CASSQDPSAFRQPQHF. CDR3 nucleotide sequence: TGTGCCAGCAGCCAAGATCCCTCCGCGTTCAGGCAGCCCCAGCATTTT.

The gene calls are TRBV4-2 and TRBJ1-1; possibly TRBD1 for D (5 bases). V was shortened by 0 bases and J by 0 bases, with 14 bases between the two germline ends. This CDR3 is 17 amino acids long. The germline V gene has CDR1 LGHNA and CDR2 YNFKEQ. DNA of the CDR3: TGTGCCAGCAGCCAAGAAGATGGGGGGTGGATGAACACTGAAGCTTTCTTT. It yields the protein CASSQEDGGWMNTEAFF.

This clone was recorded at least ten times. This chain joins TRBV19 and TRBJ1-3; 7 bases fit TRBD1. Germline V gene lookup returns CDR1 LNHDA and CDR2 SQIVND (reference sequence). V trimming: 0 bases; J trimming: 4 bases; junction bases outside the gene matches: 6. This CDR3 contains 16 residues. The CDR3 DNA is TGTGCCAGTAGTATAGACTTGACAGGGCCCGGAAACACCATATATTTT. Its translation is CASSIDLTGPGNTIYF.